The clone carrying this T cell receptor (beta chain) turned up a few times. Here immunoSEQ multiplex PCR was the method, and the copy in TCRdb shows in-frame clones only, minus some. This sample carries 95,000 to 150,000 clones, over 75% of them seen once, and the ten largest clones take 3.5% to 5.5%. The data derive from a study of blood T cell repertoires in COVID-19. Study-wide context: COVID-19 samples collected from the United States, Italy and Spain covered acute and convalescent phases. T cells, B-cell-depleted T cells, or PBMCs supplied cDNA or gDNA.

Sequences were obtained from peripheral blood. The sequence came from a woman in her 70s with acute or convalescent COVID-19.

The CDR3 sequence is CASSLAGTTNYGYTF. CDR3 DNA sequence: TGTGCCAGCAGCTTGGCCGGGACAACTAACTATGGCTACACCTTC. The chain joins TRBV5-4 to TRBJ1-2, with a tentative D call TRBD1 (6 bases). This CDR3 spans 15 amino acids. Deletions cut 0 bases from V and 0 bases from J, with 9 bases between. Germline V gene sequence: CDR1 SGHNT, CDR2 YYREEE (reference sequence).